This record looks at one TCR beta chain sequence and its context. Its target is unknown. The data derive from a study of cytomegalovirus exposure and HLA in healthy donors. Study-level findings and limits: Rare TCR sequences dominated, though some public TCRs recurred in many donors. The study recorded 150 to 200 TCR beta chains that were cytomegalovirus-associated. The TCR clusters that emerged in the first cohort tended, a later analysis found, to co-occur in the 120 or so validation repertoires.

Measured with immunoSEQ multiplex PCR; TCRdb has only the in-frame clones, and not every one. The repertoire includes 150,000 to 200,000 clones, more than 80% of them detected once, and less than 8.5% sits in the top ten. The donors were members of the validation cohort comprising some 120 subjects, separate from the roughly 700-subject first cohort. This clonotype was obtained from a man younger than 30 in good health and CMV-seropositive. The sequenced sample was PBMCs.

CDR3 DNA sequence: TGTGCCAGCAGTGAGTGGAACAGACAAGAGACCCAGTACTTC. Amino acids: CASSEWNRQETQYF. The chain uses TRBV6-1 and TRBJ2-5, with D hard to call. The CDR3 runs to 14 residues. Trimming took 3 bases from V and 2 from J, leaving 10 bases between them. Per germline, CDR1 MNHNS and CDR2 SASEGT.